This T cell receptor (beta chain) was retrieved from a study of T cell changes during pregnancy in multiple sclerosis. The V and J ends lost 4 bases and 5 bases respectively, with 16 bases between them. Germline lookup yields CDR1 SGHRS and CDR2 YFSETQ. This CDR3 is 15 amino acids long. Profiled with immunoSEQ multiplex PCR; TCRdb holds only in-frame clones, not every one. Among approximately 57,000 clones, about 90% were seen once, and the ten largest hold 0.15% to 0.2%. The source was CD4+ T cells from peripheral blood mononuclear cells, collected in the second trimester of pregnancy. The chain is built from TRBV5-1 and TRBJ2-1; possible D gene TRBD1, 6 bases. The source of this sequence is a female donor with multiple sclerosis, enrolled in a pregnancy study. The chain's CDR3 is CASSTSTGTNNEQFF. CDR3 bases: TGCGCCAGCAGCACCTCCACAGGGACGAACAATGAGCAGTTCTTC. Drawing the rest from reference TRBV5-1 and TRBJ2-1, the complete variable domain is KAGVTQTPRYLIKTRGQQVTLSCSPISGHRSVSWYQQTPGQGLQFLFEYFSETQRNKGNFPGRFSGRQFSNSRSEMNVSTLELGDSALYLCASSTSTGTNNEQFFGPGTRLTVL.